The sample holds a few counts of the clone carrying this T cell receptor beta chain. Its specificity is unknown. The germline V gene encodes CDR1 SGHTA and CDR2 FQGNSA. The CDR3 is 13 residues long. With 5 bases removed from V and 2 bases from J, the gap between germline ends came to 10 bases. The source of the sample is a study of response to subunit inactivated influenza vaccine. Study-wide results and limits: It was the authors' suggestion that each seasonal influenza vaccination recruits few new T cells.

From the RT-PCR reads, TCRdb called clonotypes with MiXCR, one entry per CDR3 protein. Of hundreds of thousands of distinct CDR3 sequences detected, approximately 14% appear once; the ten largest clones hold roughly 11%. The chain employs TRBV7-2 and TRBJ2-7, with D tentatively TRBD2 (5 bases). The sequence was obtained from a man aged 50-60 years who received an inactivated influenza vaccine. The input for sequencing was PBMCs from blood, taken 11 to 12 days after vaccination. CDR3 sequence reads: CASSVSGAYEQYF. The CDR3 nucleotides read TGTGCCAGCAGCGTCTCCGGGGCCTACGAGCAGTACTTC.